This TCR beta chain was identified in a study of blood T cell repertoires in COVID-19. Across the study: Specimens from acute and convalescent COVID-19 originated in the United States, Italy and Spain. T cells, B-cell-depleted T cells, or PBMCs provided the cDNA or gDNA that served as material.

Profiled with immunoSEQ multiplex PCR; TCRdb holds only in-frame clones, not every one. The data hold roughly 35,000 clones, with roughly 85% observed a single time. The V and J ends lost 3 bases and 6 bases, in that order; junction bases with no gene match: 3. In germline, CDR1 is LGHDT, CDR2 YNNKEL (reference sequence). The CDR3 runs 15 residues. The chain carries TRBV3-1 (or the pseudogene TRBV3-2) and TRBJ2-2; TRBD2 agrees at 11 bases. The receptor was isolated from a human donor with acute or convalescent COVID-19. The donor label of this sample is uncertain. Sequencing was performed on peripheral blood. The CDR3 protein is CASSHTSGGAGELFF. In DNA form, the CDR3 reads TGTGCCAGCAGCCACACTAGCGGGGGCGCCGGGGAGCTGTTTTTT.